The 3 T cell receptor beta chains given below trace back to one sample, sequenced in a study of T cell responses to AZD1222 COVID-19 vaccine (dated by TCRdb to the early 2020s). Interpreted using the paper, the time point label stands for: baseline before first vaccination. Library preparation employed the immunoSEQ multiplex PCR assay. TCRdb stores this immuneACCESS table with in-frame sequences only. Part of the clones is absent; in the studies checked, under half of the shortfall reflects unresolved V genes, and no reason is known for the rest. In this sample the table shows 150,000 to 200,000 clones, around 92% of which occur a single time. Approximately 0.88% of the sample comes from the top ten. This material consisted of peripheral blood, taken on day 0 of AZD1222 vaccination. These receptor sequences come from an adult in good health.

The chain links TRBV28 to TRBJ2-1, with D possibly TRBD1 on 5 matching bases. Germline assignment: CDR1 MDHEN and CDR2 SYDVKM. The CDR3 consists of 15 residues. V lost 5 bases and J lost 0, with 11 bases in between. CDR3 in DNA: TGTGCCAGCAGTCTTAGGGGTGGCTCCTACAATGAGCAGTTCTTC. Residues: CASSLRGGSYNEQFF.

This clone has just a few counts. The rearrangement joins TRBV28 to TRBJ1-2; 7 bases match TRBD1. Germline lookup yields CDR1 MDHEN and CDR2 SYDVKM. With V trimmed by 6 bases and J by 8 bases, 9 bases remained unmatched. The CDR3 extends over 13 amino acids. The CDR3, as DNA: TGTGCCAGCAGCTCCGGGACAGCAAACGGCTACACCTTC. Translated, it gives CASSSGTANGYTF.

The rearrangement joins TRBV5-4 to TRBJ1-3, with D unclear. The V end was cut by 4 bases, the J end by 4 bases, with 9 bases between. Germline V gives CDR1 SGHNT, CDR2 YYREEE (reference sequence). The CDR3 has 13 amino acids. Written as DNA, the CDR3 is TGTGCCAGCAGCCGGCGGGGAGGAAACACCATATATTTT. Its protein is CASSRRGGNTIYF.